The rows below give T cell receptor beta chains drawn from one sample of a study of blood T cells in healthy people across ages. TCRdb re-analysed the 5' RACE reads in MiXCR, keeping a single row per CDR3 protein. The sample records nearly 1 million distinct CDR3 sequences, just over 50% being singletons. The specimen was blood. These receptors came from a woman in her fifties or sixties in good health. CDR3s include the opening cysteine and the closing phenylalanine or tryptophan. D genes are given only for firm matches. Clone size is given for some rows only: seen once, a few or many times, or a class if the clone is expanded.

v_call	d_call	j_call	clone_size	cdr3_nt	cdr3_aa
TRBV28	.	TRBJ2-1	many	TGTGCCAGCAGTCGGCCTAGCTGGGGGAATGAGCAGTTCTTC	CASSRPSWGNEQFF
TRBV9	TRBD2	TRBJ2-3	.	TGTGCCAGCAGCGTAGTTTTAGCGGGAGCCACCCCGGCGACAGATACGCAGTATTTT	CASSVVLAGATPATDTQYF
TRBV2	.	TRBJ2-1	.	TGTGCCGGCAGGCCGGGATACAATGAGCAGTTCTTC	CAGRPGYNEQFF
TRBV11-2	.	TRBJ2-6	.	TGTGCCAGCAGATTAATACAGGGGGGGGCAGGGGCCAACGTCCTGACTTTC	CASRLIQGGAGANVLTF
TRBV18	.	TRBJ1-5	.	TGTGCCAGCTCACCATTCGGGGAGGATCAGCCCCAGCATTTT	CASSPFGEDQPQHF
TRBV7-9	TRBD2	TRBJ2-7	.	TGTGCCAGCAGATTTCGGGGACTAGCCCCGAGGTTCCACGAGCAGTACTTC	CASRFRGLAPRFHEQYF
TRBV6-1	.	TRBJ2-1	.	TGTGCCAGCAGTGAAGCGCTCGGAAATGAGCAGTTCTTC	CASSEALGNEQFF
TRBV30	.	TRBJ2-1	.	TGTGCCTGGAGTGTATCCACAATTGAGCAGTTCTTC	CAWSVSTIEQFF
TRBV2	.	TRBJ1-6	.	TGTGCCAGCTCTGGGACTCGTCAACCGCCCCTCCACTTT	CASSGTRQPPLHF
TRBV12-3/TRBV12-4	.	TRBJ2-7	.	TGTGCCAGCAGTTTAAGCAGGGACCTGGGCCATGAGCAGTACTTC	CASSLSRDLGHEQYF
TRBV4-2	TRBD1	TRBJ2-7	.	TGTGCCAGCAGCCATCGACAGGGGAGTCACGAGCAGTACTTC	CASSHRQGSHEQYF
TRBV14	.	TRBJ2-5	.	TGTGCCAGCAGCCAAGATTCCGGCATCGAGACCCAGTACTTC	CASSQDSGIETQYF
TRBV7-3	TRBD2	TRBJ2-5	.	TGTGCCAGCAGCTTACTCAGCGGGAGGAACCAAGAGACCCAGTACTTC	CASSLLSGRNQETQYF
TRBV4-2	.	TRBJ2-7	.	TGTGCCAGCAGCCAAGACGCCAACCTCTACGAGCAGTACTTC	CASSQDANLYEQYF